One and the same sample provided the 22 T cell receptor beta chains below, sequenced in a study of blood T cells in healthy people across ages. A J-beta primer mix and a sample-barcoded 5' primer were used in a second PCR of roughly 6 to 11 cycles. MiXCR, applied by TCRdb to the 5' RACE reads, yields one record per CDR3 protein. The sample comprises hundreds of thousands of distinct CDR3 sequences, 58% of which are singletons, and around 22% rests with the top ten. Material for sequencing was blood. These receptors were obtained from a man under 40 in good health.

The CDR3 region has the DNA TGCAGTGCTAGAGAGGGGGGGCTAGCGGGTGGCTACGAGCAGTACTTC. It yields the protein CSAREGGLAGGYEQYF. The gene calls are TRBV20-1 and TRBJ2-5; 8 bases fit TRBD2. The better agreement between TRBJ2-7 and the DNA end casts doubt on the J call. The length of the CDR3 is 16 residues. CDR1 and CDR2 (germline): DFQATT, SNEGSKA (reference sequence).

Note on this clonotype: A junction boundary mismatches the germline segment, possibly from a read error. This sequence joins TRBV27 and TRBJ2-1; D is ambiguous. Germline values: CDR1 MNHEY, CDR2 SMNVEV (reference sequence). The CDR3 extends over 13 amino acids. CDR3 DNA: TGTGCCAGCAGTGTATCTGGTCCCAATGAGCAGTTCTTC. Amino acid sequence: CASSVSGPNEQFF.

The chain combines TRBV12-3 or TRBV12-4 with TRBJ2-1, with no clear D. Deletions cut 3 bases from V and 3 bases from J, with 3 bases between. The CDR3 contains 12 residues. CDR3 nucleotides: TGTGCCAGCAGTTTTATCTACAATGAGCAGTTCTTC. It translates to CASSFIYNEQFF.

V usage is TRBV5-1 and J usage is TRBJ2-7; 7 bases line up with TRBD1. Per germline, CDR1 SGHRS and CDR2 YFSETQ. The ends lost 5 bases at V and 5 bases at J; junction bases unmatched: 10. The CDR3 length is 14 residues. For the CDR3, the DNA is TGCGCCAGCAGACGACAGGGCGAAGCCCACGAGCAGTACTTC. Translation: CASRRQGEAHEQYF.

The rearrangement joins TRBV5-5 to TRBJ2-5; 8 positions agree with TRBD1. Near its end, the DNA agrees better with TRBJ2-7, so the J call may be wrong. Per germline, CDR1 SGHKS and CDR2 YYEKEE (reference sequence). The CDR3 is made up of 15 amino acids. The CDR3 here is CASSSRTGITYEQYF. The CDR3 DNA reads TGTGCCAGCAGCTCCCGGACAGGGATAACTTACGAGCAGTACTTC.

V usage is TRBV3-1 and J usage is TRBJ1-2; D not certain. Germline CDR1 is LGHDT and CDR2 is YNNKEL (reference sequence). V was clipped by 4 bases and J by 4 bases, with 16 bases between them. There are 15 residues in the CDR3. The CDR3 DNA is TGTGCCAGCAGCCCCGCCTGGGAGGCGAGCTATGGCTACACCTTC. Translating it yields CASSPAWEASYGYTF.

The CDR3 nucleotides are TGCAGCGTCCGAAAGGGGGGGGCGGCAGATACGCAGTATTTT. Translation: CSVRKGGAADTQYF. This chain links TRBV29-1 with TRBJ2-3; possible D gene TRBD2, 7 bases. The germline CDR1 and CDR2 sequences are SQVTM and ANQGSEA. The CDR3 runs to 14 residues. V lost 6 bases and J lost 4, with 17 bases in between.

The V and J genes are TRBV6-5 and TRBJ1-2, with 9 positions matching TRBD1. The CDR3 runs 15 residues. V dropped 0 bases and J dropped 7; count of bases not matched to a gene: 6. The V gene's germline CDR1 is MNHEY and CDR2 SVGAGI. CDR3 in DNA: TGTGCCAGCAGTTACTCGGGACAGGGAACCGTTGGCTACACCTTC. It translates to CASSYSGQGTVGYTF.

The CDR3 sequence is CASRSGDASNEQFF. The CDR3 region has the DNA TGTGCCAGCAGATCGGGAGATGCGAGCAATGAGCAGTTCTTC. The chain recombines TRBV28 with TRBJ2-1; D perhaps matches TRBD2 (6 bases). The germline V gene encodes CDR1 MDHEN and CDR2 SYDVKM. V was pared by 6 bases and J by 6 bases, with 15 bases between. This CDR3 is built from 14 residues.

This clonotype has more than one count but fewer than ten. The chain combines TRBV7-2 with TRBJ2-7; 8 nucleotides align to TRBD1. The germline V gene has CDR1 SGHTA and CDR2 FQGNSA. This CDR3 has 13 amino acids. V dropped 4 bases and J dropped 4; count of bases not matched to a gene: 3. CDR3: CASSWDRRYEQYF. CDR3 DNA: TGTGCCAGCAGCTGGGACAGGCGGTACGAGCAGTACTTC.

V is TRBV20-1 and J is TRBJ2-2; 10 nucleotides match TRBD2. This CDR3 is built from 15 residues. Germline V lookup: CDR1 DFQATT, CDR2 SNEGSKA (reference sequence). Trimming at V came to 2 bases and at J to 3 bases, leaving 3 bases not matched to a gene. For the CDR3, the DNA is TGCAGTGCTAGATCTAGCGGGGGATACACCGGGGAGCTGTTTTTT. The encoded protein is CSARSSGGYTGELFF.

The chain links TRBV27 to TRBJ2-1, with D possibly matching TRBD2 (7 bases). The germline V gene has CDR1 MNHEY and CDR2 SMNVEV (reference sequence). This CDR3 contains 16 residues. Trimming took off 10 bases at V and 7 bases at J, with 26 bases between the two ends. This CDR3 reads CAILSGGASPLNEQFF. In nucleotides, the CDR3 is TGTGCCATTCTGAGTGGGGGGGCAAGCCCTTTAAATGAGCAGTTCTTC.

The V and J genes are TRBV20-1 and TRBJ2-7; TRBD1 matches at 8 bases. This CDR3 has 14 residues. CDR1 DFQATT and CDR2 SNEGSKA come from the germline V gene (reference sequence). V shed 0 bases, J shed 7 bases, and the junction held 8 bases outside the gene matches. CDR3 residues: CSARESQGAGEQYF. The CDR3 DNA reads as TGCAGTGCTAGAGAGTCCCAGGGGGCAGGTGAGCAGTACTTC.

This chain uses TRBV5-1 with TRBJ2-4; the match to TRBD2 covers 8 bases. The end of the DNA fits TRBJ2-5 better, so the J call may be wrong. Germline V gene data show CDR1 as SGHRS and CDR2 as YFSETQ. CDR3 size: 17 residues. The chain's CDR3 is CASSWGLGGALQETQYF. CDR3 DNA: TGCGCCAGCAGCTGGGGACTAGGGGGGGCCCTTCAAGAGACCCAGTACTTC.

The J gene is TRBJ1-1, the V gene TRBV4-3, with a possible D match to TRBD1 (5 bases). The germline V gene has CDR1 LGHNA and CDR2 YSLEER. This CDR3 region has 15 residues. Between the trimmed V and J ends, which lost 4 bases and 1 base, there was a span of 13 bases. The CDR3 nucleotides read TGCGCCAGCAGCCGACGATGGCAGGGGAACACTGAAGCTTTCTTT. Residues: CASSRRWQGNTEAFF.

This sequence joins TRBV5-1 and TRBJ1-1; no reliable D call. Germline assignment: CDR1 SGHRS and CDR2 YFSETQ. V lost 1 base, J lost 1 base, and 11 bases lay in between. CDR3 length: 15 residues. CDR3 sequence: CASSLMPQTNTEAFF. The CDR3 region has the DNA TGCGCCAGCAGCTTGATGCCACAGACGAACACTGAAGCTTTCTTT.

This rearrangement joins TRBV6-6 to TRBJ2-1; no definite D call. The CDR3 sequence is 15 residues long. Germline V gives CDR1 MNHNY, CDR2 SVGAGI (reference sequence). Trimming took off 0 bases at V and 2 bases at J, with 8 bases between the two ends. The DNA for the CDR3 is TGTGCCAGCAGTTACTCCCCTCGCCCCTACAATGAGCAGTTCTTC. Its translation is CASSYSPRPYNEQFF.

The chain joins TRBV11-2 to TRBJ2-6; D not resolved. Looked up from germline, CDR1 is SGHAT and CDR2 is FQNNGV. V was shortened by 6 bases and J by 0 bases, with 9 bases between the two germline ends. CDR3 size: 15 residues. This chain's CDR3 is CASRGLFSGANVLTF. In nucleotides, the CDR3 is TGTGCCAGCAGAGGTCTGTTCTCTGGGGCCAACGTCCTGACTTTC. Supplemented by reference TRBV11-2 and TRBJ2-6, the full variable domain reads EAGVAQSPRYKIIEKRQSVAFWCNPISGHATLYWYQQILGQGPKLLIQFQNNGVVDDSQLPKDRFSAERLKGVDSTLKIQPAKLEDSAVYLCASRGLFSGANVLTFGAGSRLTVL.

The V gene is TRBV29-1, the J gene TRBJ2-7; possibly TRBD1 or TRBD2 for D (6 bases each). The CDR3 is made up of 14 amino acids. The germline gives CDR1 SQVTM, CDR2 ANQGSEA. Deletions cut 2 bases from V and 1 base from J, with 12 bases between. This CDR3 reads CSVEFRGQSYEQYF. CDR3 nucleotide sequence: TGCAGCGTTGAATTTCGGGGGCAATCCTACGAGCAGTACTTC.

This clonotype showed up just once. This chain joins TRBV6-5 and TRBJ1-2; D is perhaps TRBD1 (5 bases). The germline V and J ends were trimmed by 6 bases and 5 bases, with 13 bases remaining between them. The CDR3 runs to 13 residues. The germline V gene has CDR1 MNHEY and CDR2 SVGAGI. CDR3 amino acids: CASRPGLEYGYTF. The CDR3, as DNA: TGTGCCAGCAGGCCGGGACTTGAATATGGCTACACCTTC.

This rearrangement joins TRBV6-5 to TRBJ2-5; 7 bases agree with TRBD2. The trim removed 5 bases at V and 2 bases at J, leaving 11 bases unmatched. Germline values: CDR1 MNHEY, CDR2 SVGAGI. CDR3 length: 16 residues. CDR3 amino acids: CASSPYSLAVQETQYF. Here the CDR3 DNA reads TGTGCCAGCAGTCCCTATTCCCTAGCGGTACAAGAGACCCAGTACTTC.

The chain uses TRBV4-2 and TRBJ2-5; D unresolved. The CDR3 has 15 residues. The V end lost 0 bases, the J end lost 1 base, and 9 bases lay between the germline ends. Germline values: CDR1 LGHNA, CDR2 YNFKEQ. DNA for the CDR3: TGTGCCAGCAGCCAAGATAATAACGGCCAAGAGACCCAGTACTTC. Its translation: CASSQDNNGQETQYF.